Shown below are 28 T cell receptor beta chains from a single sample sequenced in a study of blood T cells in healthy people across ages. PCR was performed a second time for roughly 7 to 11 cycles using a sample-barcoded 5' primer and a J-beta primer mix. TCRdb re-analysed the 5' RACE reads in MiXCR, keeping a single row per CDR3 protein. The sample records around 650,000 distinct CDR3 sequences, 40% to 45% being singletons. The specimen sequenced was blood. These receptors originate from a man older than 75 in good health.

This clonotype was counted ten times or more. This chain uses TRBV12-3 or TRBV12-4 with TRBJ2-1; D is ambiguous. The CDR3 sequence is 14 residues long. The V gene lost 7 bases and the J gene lost 5 bases, with 15 bases spanning the gap. The CDR3 DNA reads as TGTGCCAGCACTGGTGGGCGGACGAACAATGAGCAGTTCTTC. It specifies CASTGGRTNNEQFF.

The rearrangement joins TRBV16 to TRBJ2-1, with 8 bases matching TRBD2. Trimming cost V 4 bases and J 6 bases; bases outside gene matches: 8. Germline V gene sequence: CDR1 KGHSY, CDR2 FQNENV. The CDR3 covers 15 residues. CDR3 loop: CASSPRGGQFNEQFF. In DNA form, the CDR3 reads TGTGCCAGCAGCCCCCGGGGGGGCCAGTTCAATGAGCAGTTCTTC.

The chain is built from TRBV20-1 and TRBJ2-6; 11 bases are a match to TRBD1. Germline V lookup: CDR1 DFQATT, CDR2 SNEGSKA (reference sequence). The CDR3 is 18 residues long. Losses at the gene ends were 5 bases for V and 1 base for J; bases not matched to a gene: 10. Here the CDR3 DNA reads TGCAGTGCTTACCCCTCGGACAGGGGGCGTTCTGGGGCCAACGTCCTGACTTTC. Translated, it gives CSAYPSDRGRSGANVLTF.

V and J are TRBV10-1 and TRBJ1-1, with D unresolved. CDR1 and CDR2 from the germline V gene are WNHNN and SYGVQD (reference sequence). Trimming took off 3 bases at V and 5 bases at J, with 13 bases between the two ends. The CDR3 length is 14 residues. CDR3 nucleotide sequence: TGCGCCAGCAGTGAATCGGGGATGTTGACTGAAGCTTTCTTT. This codes for CASSESGMLTEAFF.

The chain combines TRBV4-1 with TRBJ2-5; no clear D. The J call could be wrong; TRBJ2-7 is a better fit for the DNA end. The CDR3 runs 14 residues. Germline V gene lookup returns CDR1 MGHRA and CDR2 YSYEKL. CDR3 loop: CASSQVGLGYEQYF. CDR3 in DNA: TGCGCCAGCAGCCAAGTAGGTCTCGGCTACGAGCAGTACTTC.

This clonotype was detected only a few times. The chain couples TRBV5-1 to TRBJ2-7; possible D gene TRBD1, 6 bases. CDR1 is SGHRS, CDR2 YFSETQ, per germline. This CDR3 has 14 residues. The V end was cut by 1 base, the J end by 5 bases, with 13 bases between. The CDR3 DNA follows: TGCGCCAGCAGCTTGACACAGGGAGTTGACGAGCAGTACTTC. Translating gives CASSLTQGVDEQYF.

The chain employs TRBV5-4 and TRBJ2-7, with 12 bases matching TRBD2. The CDR3 consists of 16 residues. Unmatched junction bases numbered 5, after V lost 0 bases and J lost 4 bases. CDR1 SGHNT and CDR2 YYREEE come from the germline V gene (reference sequence). The CDR3 sequence is CASSLGPSGRAYEQYF. As DNA, the CDR3 is TGTGCCAGCAGCTTGGGTCCTAGCGGGAGGGCGTACGAGCAGTACTTC. The entire variable domain, with the rest obtained from reference TRBV5-4 and TRBJ2-7, is as follows: ETGVTQSPTHLIKTRGQQVTLRCSSQSGHNTVSWYQQALGQGPQFIFQYYREEENGRGNFPPRFSGLQFPNYSSELNVNALELDDSALYLCASSLGPSGRAYEQYFGPGTRLTVT.

V is TRBV25-1 and J is TRBJ1-4; TRBD1 matches 10 bases. Germline loops: CDR1 MGHDK, CDR2 SYGVNS. The CDR3 sequence is 16 residues long. Trimming cost V 3 bases and J 4 bases; bases outside gene matches: 5. The CDR3 nucleotides are TGTGCCAGCAGTGAGGGGACAGGGGCAAATAATGAAAAACTGTTTTTT. Its protein is CASSEGTGANNEKLFF.

The chain couples TRBV5-5 to TRBJ1-1; 8 bases fit TRBD1. This CDR3 is 14 amino acids long. The V gene end was trimmed by 2 bases and the J gene end by 5 bases; junction bases not matched to a gene: 5. Germline CDR1 reads SGHKS; CDR2 reads YYEKEE (reference sequence). The CDR3 coding sequence is TGTGCCAGCAGCTTTCAGGGGGCGGGTACTGAAGCTTTCTTT. Its translation: CASSFQGAGTEAFF.

V and J are TRBV20-1 and TRBJ1-1, with D possibly being TRBD1 (5 bases). Trimming stripped 6 bases from V and 10 bases from J, with 15 bases between. In germline, CDR1 is DFQATT, CDR2 SNEGSKA (reference sequence). The CDR3 is 11 amino acids. CDR3 bases: TGCAGTGCATCGGACAACCGAGGAGCTTTCTTT. Protein: CSASDNRGAFF.

The chain is built from TRBV30 and TRBJ1-2; 9 bases match TRBD1. This CDR3 has 14 residues. J gave up 8 bases and V 5 bases, and 12 bases lay outside the gene matches. Germline assignment: CDR1 GTSNPN and CDR2 SVGIG (reference sequence). CDR3 loop: CAWDLGQGLGGYTF. The CDR3 DNA is TGTGCCTGGGATCTAGGACAGGGGTTGGGGGGCTACACCTTC.

The CDR3 bases are TGTGCCAGCAGCTCTCAGTCCCAAACAGGCCTGAGAATTACCTATGGCTACACCTTC. Residues: CASSSQSQTGLRITYGYTF. The V gene is TRBV7-2, the J gene TRBJ1-2; perhaps TRBD1 as D (5 bases). Germline CDR1 is SGHTA and CDR2 is FQGNSA. There are 19 residues in the CDR3. Trimming removed 4 bases from V and 4 bases from J, with 28 bases in between.

Only a few counts were recorded for this clonotype. One junction end does not reproduce the germline sequence, and a read error may be involved. V and J are TRBV7-3 and TRBJ2-1, with a weak D call TRBD2 (5 bases). From germline, CDR1 is SGHTA and CDR2 FQGTGA. The CDR3 length is 16 residues. The DNA for the CDR3 is TGTGCCAGCAGCCTAACGTCGCTTGGGAGTTACAATGAGCAGTTCTTC. Encoded protein: CASSLTSLGSYNEQFF.

This chain connects TRBV7-2 to TRBJ2-5; TRBD2 agrees at 7 bases. The V segment lost 5 bases and the J segment 6 bases; nucleotides outside the gene matches: 6. This CDR3 comprises 13 residues. Germline values: CDR1 SGHTA, CDR2 FQGNSA. CDR3 nucleotides: TGTGCCAGCAGCCTAGGACTAGTAAAGACCCAGTACTTC. Translating gives CASSLGLVKTQYF.

The CDR3 region is CASSFFPKGWRIEEQYF. CDR3 coding DNA: TGTGCCAGCAGTTTCTTCCCCAAGGGGTGGAGGATAGAGGAGCAGTACTTC. V gene TRBV27 combines with J gene TRBJ2-7, with D perhaps matching TRBD1 or TRBD2 (5 bases each). There are 17 residues in the CDR3. Germline CDR1 reads MNHEY; CDR2 reads SMNVEV (reference sequence). Trimming took 3 bases from V and 7 from J, leaving 25 bases between them.

This chain connects TRBV18 to TRBJ2-3; 8 positions match TRBD1. The CDR3 contains 15 residues. The germline CDR1 and CDR2 sequences are KGHSH and LQKENI. The junction had 6 bases not matched to a gene; V was cut back by 5 bases and J by 2 bases. The CDR3 DNA sequence: TGTGCCAGCTCAACCCTACAGGGGGACACAGATACGCAGTATTTT. Its protein product is CASSTLQGDTDTQYF.

This clonotype was seen at least ten times. The rearrangement joins TRBV7-2 to TRBJ2-7, with D unresolved. Germline lookup yields CDR1 SGHTA and CDR2 FQGNSA. CDR3 length equals 14 residues. Trimming removed 5 bases at V and 2 bases at J, with 13 bases between. The CDR3 sequence is CASSPNPWAYEQYF. The DNA of the CDR3 is TGTGCCAGCAGCCCTAATCCTTGGGCCTACGAGCAGTACTTC.

This clonotype has a handful of counts. The chain recombines TRBV29-1 with TRBJ2-7; the D is unclear. Germline V CDR1 and CDR2: SQVTM, ANQGSEA. Trimming cost V 6 bases and J 1 base, with 16 bases left between them. The CDR3 is 14 residues long. CDR3 in DNA: TGCAGCGTCGCGCATAGGATAGAGTCCTACGAGCAGTACTTC. Translated: CSVAHRIESYEQYF.

The gene calls are TRBV5-1 and TRBJ2-7; the D gene is possibly TRBD2 (6 bases). V shed 1 base and J shed 0 bases, with 20 bases lying between them. The CDR3 has 18 amino acids. Looked up from germline, CDR1 is SGHRS and CDR2 is YFSETQ. The CDR3 protein is CASSLTRDGDVHSYEQYF. The DNA of the CDR3 is TGCGCCAGCAGCTTGACGCGGGATGGGGACGTTCACTCCTACGAGCAGTACTTC.

The chain joins TRBV9 to TRBJ2-2, with TRBD1 identical over 7 bases. This CDR3 has 16 amino acids. Germline-derived CDR1 and CDR2 are SGDLS and YYNGEE. V lost 3 bases and J lost 7; bases outside the gene matches: 12. The CDR3 loop reads CASSAGGYGNSGELFF. The CDR3 nucleotides read TGTGCCAGCAGCGCAGGGGGATACGGGAATAGCGGGGAGCTGTTTTTT. Full variable domain (missing parts from reference TRBV9 and TRBJ2-2): DSGVTQTPKHLITATGQRVTLRCSPRSGDLSVYWYQQSLDQGLQFLIQYYNGEERAKGNILERFSAQQFPDLHSELNLSSLELGDSALYFCASSAGGYGNSGELFFGEGSRLTVL.

V gene TRBV3-1 combines with J gene TRBJ2-3; D unresolved. The germline V and J ends were trimmed by 0 bases and 3 bases, with 13 bases remaining between them. Germline V gene lookup returns CDR1 LGHDT and CDR2 YNNKEL (reference sequence). This CDR3 is 16 amino acids long. The CDR3 region has the DNA TGTGCCAGCAGCCAAGATACCGGGCTTGGGACAGATACGCAGTATTTT. This encodes CASSQDTGLGTDTQYF.

This clonotype was recorded a few times. The CDR3 loop is CASSLASGGNQPQHF. DNA for the CDR3: TGTGCCAGCAGCTTAGCTTCGGGGGGCAATCAGCCCCAGCATTTT. This rearrangement joins TRBV7-9 to TRBJ1-5; possibly TRBD1 for D (5 bases). Germline loops: CDR1 SEHNR, CDR2 FQNEAQ (reference sequence). V gave up 0 bases and J gave up 2 bases, with 8 bases separating them. There are 15 residues in the CDR3. Together with reference TRBV7-9 and TRBJ1-5, the CDR3 gives the full variable domain: DTGVSQNPRHKITKRGQNVTFRCDPISEHNRLYWYRQTLGQGPEFLTYFQNEAQLEKSRLLSDRFSAERPKGSFSTLEIQRTEQGDSAMYLCASSLASGGNQPQHFGDGTRLSIL.

The CDR3 nucleotides are TGCAGCGCCGGGGGCGGAACGCCGACGGCAGATACGCAGTATTTT. It codes for CSAGGGTPTADTQYF. The J gene is TRBJ2-3, the V gene TRBV29-1; D tentatively fits TRBD1 or TRBD2 (6 bases each). The CDR3 loop spans 15 amino acids. The germline V gene encodes CDR1 SQVTM and CDR2 ANQGSEA. V lost 7 bases and J lost 4, with 21 bases in between.

V is TRBV2 and J is TRBJ2-7; 7 nucleotides match TRBD1. Per germline, CDR1 SNHLY and CDR2 FYNNEI. Losses at the gene ends were 6 bases for V and 5 bases for J; bases not matched to a gene: 4. The CDR3 covers 12 residues. The CDR3 DNA sequence: TGTGCCAGCAGAACACAGGGGAACGAGCAGTACTTC. It translates to CASRTQGNEQYF.

This chain links TRBV12-3 or TRBV12-4 with TRBJ2-5; D not certain. CDR3 length: 14 residues. V shed 3 bases and J shed 1 base, with 9 bases lying between them. In nucleotides, the CDR3 is TGTGCCAGCAGTTTTATACGCAGCCAAGAGACCCAGTACTTC. Its translation is CASSFIRSQETQYF.

The V and J genes are TRBV3-1 and TRBJ1-4; 7 positions match TRBD1. Per the germline V gene, CDR1 is LGHDT and CDR2 is YNNKEL (reference sequence). This CDR3 has 15 amino acids. V gave up 0 bases and J gave up 7 bases; unmatched junction bases: 5. For the CDR3, the DNA is TGTGCCAGCAGCCAAGAGGGACAGCCAGGTGAAAAACTGTTTTTT. This gives the protein CASSQEGQPGEKLFF.

V is TRBV5-1 and J is TRBJ1-2, with 7 positions matching TRBD1. There are 17 residues in the CDR3. Germline V CDR1 and CDR2: SGHRS, YFSETQ. J lost 2 bases, V lost 4 bases, and 14 bases had no gene match. The DNA of the CDR3 is TGCGCCAGCAGCAGTGACGGACAGGCCTTCTCGAACTATGGCTACACCTTC. Its translation: CASSSDGQAFSNYGYTF.

Turning to this clonotype: One end of the junction is discordant with germline, which a read error may explain. The chain uses TRBV24-1 and TRBJ1-4; 7 bases match TRBD1. The CDR3 has 15 amino acids. The germline V gene has CDR1 KGHDR and CDR2 SFDVKD. CDR3: CATSDARQGREILFF. In nucleotides, the CDR3 is TGTGCCACCAGTGACGCTAGACAGGGACGTGAAATACTGTTTTTT.